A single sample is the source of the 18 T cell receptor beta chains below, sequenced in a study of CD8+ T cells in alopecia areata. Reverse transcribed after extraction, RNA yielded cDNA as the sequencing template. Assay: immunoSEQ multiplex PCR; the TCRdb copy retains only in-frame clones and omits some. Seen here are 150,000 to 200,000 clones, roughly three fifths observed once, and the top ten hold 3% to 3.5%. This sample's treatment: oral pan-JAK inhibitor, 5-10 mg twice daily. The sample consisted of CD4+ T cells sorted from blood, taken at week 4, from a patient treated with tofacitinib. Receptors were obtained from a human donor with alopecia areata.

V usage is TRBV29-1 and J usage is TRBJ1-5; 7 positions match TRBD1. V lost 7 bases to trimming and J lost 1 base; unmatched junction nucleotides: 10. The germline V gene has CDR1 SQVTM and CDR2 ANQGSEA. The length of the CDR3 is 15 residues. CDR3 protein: CSGTTGDFSNQPQHF. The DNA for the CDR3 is TGCAGCGGAACTACAGGGGATTTCAGCAATCAGCCCCAGCATTTT.

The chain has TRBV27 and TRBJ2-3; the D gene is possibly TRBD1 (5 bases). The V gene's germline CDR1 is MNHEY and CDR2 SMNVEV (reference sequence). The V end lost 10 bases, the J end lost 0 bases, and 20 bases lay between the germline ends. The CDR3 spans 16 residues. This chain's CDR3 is CATTRQWVSSTDTQYF. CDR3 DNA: TGTGCCACCACAAGACAGTGGGTGTCTAGCACAGATACGCAGTATTTT.

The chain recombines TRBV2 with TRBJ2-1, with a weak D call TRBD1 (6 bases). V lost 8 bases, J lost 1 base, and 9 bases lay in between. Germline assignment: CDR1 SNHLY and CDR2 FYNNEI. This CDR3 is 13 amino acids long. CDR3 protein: CASRDNSYNEQFF. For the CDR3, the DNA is TGTGCCAGCCGGGACAATTCCTACAATGAGCAGTTCTTC.

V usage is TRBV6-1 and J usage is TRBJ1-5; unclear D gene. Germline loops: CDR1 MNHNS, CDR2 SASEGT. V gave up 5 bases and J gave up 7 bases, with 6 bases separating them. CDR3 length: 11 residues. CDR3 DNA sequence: TGTGCCAGCAGTTCGCGGCAGCCCCAGCATTTT. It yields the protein CASSSRQPQHF.

CDR3 loop: CASQGETQYF. As DNA, the CDR3 is TGCGCCAGCCAAGGGGAGACCCAGTACTTC. This chain links TRBV5-1 with TRBJ2-5; D remains unclear. The germline gives CDR1 SGHRS, CDR2 YFSETQ. V lost 7 bases to trimming and J lost 5 bases, with 6 bases between them. The CDR3 has 10 residues.

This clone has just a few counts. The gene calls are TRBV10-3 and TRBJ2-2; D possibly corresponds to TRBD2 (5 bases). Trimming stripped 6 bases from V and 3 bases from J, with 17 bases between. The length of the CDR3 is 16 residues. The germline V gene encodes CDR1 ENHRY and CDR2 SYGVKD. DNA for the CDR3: TGTGCCATCAGGGGGTCCGGCGCCGGGGACACCGGGGAGCTGTTTTTT. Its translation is CAIRGSGAGDTGELFF.

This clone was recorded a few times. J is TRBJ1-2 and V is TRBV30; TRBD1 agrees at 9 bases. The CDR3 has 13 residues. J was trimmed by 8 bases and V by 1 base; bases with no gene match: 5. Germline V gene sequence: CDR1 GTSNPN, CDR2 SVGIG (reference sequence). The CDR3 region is CAWSGTGVIGYTF. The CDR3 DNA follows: TGTGCCTGGAGTGGGACAGGGGTGATCGGCTACACCTTC.

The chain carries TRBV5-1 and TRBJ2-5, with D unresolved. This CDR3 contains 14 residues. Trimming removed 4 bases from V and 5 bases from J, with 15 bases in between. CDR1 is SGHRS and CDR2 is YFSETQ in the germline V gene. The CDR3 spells CASSAQALGETQYF. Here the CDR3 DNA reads TGCGCCAGCAGCGCCCAAGCACTGGGGGAGACCCAGTACTTC.

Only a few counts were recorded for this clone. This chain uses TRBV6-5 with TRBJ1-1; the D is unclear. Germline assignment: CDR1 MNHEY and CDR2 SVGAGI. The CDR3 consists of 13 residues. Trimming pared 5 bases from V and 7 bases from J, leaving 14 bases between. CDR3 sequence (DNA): TGTGCCAGCAGTGAAGCGCTTCGGGGTGAAGCTTTCTTT. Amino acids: CASSEALRGEAFF.

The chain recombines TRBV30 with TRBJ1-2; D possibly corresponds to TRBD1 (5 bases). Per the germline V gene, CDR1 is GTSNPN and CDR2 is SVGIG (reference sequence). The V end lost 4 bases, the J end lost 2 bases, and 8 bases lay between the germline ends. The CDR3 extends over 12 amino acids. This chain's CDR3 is CAWTSGNYGYTF. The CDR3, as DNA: TGTGCCTGGACCTCAGGGAACTATGGCTACACCTTC.

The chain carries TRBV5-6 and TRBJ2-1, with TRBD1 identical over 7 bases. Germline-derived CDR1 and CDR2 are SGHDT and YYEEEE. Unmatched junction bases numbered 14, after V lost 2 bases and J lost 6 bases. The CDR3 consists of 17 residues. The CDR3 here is CASSFSPTGTPSNEQFF. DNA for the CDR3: TGTGCCAGCAGCTTCTCTCCGACAGGGACCCCTTCCAATGAGCAGTTCTTC.

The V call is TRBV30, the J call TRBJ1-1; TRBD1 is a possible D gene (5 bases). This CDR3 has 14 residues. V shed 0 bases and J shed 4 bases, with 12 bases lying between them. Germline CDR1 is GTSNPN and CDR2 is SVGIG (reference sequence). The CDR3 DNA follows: TGTGCCTGGAGTGTACTCGGGGGGGGCACTGAAGCTTTCTTT. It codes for CAWSVLGGGTEAFF.

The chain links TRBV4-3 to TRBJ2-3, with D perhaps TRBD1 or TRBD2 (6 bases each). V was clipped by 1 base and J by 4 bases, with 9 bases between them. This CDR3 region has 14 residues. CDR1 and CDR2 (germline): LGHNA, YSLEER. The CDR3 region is CASSQAGASDTQYF. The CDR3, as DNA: TGCGCCAGCAGCCAAGCGGGGGCCTCAGATACGCAGTATTTT.

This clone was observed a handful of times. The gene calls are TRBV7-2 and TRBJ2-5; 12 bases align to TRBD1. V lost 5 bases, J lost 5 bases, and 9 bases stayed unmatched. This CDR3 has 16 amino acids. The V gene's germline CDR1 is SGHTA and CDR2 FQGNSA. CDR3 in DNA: TGTGCCAGCAGCCCGCGGGACAGGGGGCAGGGGGAGACCCAGTACTTC. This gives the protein CASSPRDRGQGETQYF. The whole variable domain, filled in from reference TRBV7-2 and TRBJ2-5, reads GAGVSQSPSNKVTEKGKDVELRCDPISGHTALYWYRQSLGQGLEFLIYFQGNSAPDKSGLPSDRFSAERTGGSVSTLTIQRTQQEDSAVYLCASSPRDRGQGETQYFGPGTRLLVL.

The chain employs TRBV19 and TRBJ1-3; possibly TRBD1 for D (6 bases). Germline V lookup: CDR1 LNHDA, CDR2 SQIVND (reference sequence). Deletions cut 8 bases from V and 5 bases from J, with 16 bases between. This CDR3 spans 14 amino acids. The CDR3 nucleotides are TGTGCCAGTGCCCCACAGGGAAATCGAAACACCATATATTTT. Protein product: CASAPQGNRNTIYF.

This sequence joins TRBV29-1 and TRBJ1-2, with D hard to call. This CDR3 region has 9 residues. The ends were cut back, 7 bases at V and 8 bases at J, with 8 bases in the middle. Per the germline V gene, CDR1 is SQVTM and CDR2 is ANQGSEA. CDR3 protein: CSGGEGYTF. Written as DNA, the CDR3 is TGCAGCGGGGGTGAGGGCTACACCTTC.

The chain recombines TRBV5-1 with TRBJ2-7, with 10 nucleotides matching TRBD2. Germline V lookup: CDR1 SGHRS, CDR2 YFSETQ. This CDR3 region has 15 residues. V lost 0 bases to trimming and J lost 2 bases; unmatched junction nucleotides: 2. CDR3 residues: CASSLDSGGTYEQYF. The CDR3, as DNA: TGCGCCAGCAGCTTGGATAGCGGGGGGACCTACGAGCAGTACTTC.

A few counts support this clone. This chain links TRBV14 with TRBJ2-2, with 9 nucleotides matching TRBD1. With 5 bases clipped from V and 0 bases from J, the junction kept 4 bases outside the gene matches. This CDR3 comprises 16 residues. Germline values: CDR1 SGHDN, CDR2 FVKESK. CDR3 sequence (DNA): TGTGCCAGCAGCTCAGACAGGGGGACGAACACCGGGGAGCTGTTTTTT. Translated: CASSSDRGTNTGELFF.